The 2 T cell receptor beta chains below come from one sample, sequenced in a study of shared clonotypes between healthy human individuals. Sequencing used immunoSEQ multiplex PCR; TCRdb keeps in-frame clones, though not all of them. The sample has 700,000 or so clones, about two thirds seen once. The specimen sequenced was memory CD4+ T cells sorted from blood. Subset specified: CD45RA-negative fraction. The receptors shown here come from a woman aged 25 to 45 in good health.

This clone was observed once. The rearrangement joins TRBV5-1 to TRBJ2-7; no clear D gene. The germline gives CDR1 SGHRS, CDR2 YFSETQ. Trimming removed 0 bases at V and 6 bases at J, with 13 bases between. This CDR3 has 14 amino acids. CDR3 sequence (DNA): TGCGCCAGCAGCTTGGGGCCCGGTAGTAGCGAGCAGTACTTC. Amino acid sequence: CASSLGPGSSEQYF. Complete variable domain (other parts from reference TRBV5-1 and TRBJ2-7): KAGVTQTPRYLIKTRGQQVTLSCSPISGHRSVSWYQQTPGQGLQFLFEYFSETQRNKGNFPGRFSGRQFSNSRSEMNVSTLELGDSALYLCASSLGPGSSEQYFGPGTRLTVT.

This chain links TRBV4-1 with TRBJ1-2; 7 positions match TRBD1. This CDR3 is built from 18 residues. From germline, CDR1 is MGHRA and CDR2 YSYEKL. Trimming cost V 0 bases and J 2 bases; bases outside gene matches: 12. CDR3 DNA sequence: TGCGCCAGCAGCCAAGACTCACTGGCCAACAGGGGCAACTATGGCTACACCTTC. Its protein product is CASSQDSLANRGNYGYTF.